The 8 T cell receptor beta chains in this list originate from one sample, sequenced in a study of shared clonotypes between healthy human individuals (dated by TCRdb to 2020 to 2021). The method was the immunoSEQ multiplex PCR assay. What TCRdb holds here is the immuneACCESS table cut down to in-frame rearrangements. Part of the clones is not present; checked against another copy, under half of the missing clones reflect an unresolved V gene, and the others are unexplained. The sample data list more than 400,000 clones, and approximately 95% of these were observed just once. 0.05% to 0.08% of the sample is taken by the ten largest. Source material: naive CD4+ T cells sorted from blood. The intended sense of this specimen's cell subset or site label: CD45RA+ positively selected. These receptors originate from a young woman in good health.

J is TRBJ2-1 and V is TRBV11-2; TRBD2 aligns across 7 bases. CDR1 and CDR2 (germline): SGHAT, FQNNGV. This CDR3 region has 12 residues. The J segment lost 8 bases and the V segment lost 5 bases, leaving 3 bases of the junction unmatched. CDR3 bases: TGTGCCAGCAGCATGACTAGCCATGAGCAGTTCTTC. Protein product: CASSMTSHEQFF.

The chain recombines TRBV7-8 with TRBJ2-7, with 10 bases aligning to TRBD1. Per germline, CDR1 SGHVS and CDR2 FQNEAQ. This CDR3 contains 14 residues. J lost 5 bases, V lost 6 bases, and 7 bases had no gene match. The CDR3 region is CASRERQGADEQYF. In DNA, the CDR3 is TGTGCCAGCAGGGAGAGACAGGGGGCGGACGAGCAGTACTTC.

The chain joins TRBV28 to TRBJ2-1; D gene ambiguous. The length of the CDR3 is 13 residues. V lost 5 bases to trimming and J lost 12 bases, with 17 bases between them. CDR1 is MDHEN and CDR2 is SYDVKM in the germline V gene. CDR3 region: CASSSSLLFGQFF. DNA of the CDR3: TGTGCCAGCAGTAGCAGTCTGCTATTTGGGCAGTTCTTC.

This clone was picked up one time. J is TRBJ1-4 and V is TRBV2; D ambiguous. Per the germline V gene, CDR1 is SNHLY and CDR2 is FYNNEI. V was trimmed by 0 bases and J by 10 bases, leaving 15 bases between them. This CDR3 has 15 residues. The CDR3 DNA reads TGTGCCAGCAGTGAAGCCCCTGACATCTTGGGAAAACTGTTTTTT. Its translation: CASSEAPDILGKLFF.

V gene TRBV12-2 combines with J gene TRBJ2-6; TRBD1, the table's D call, was not compared with the DNA. TRBV12-2 has pseudogene status. The CDR3 totals 21 residues. The CDR3 coding sequence is TGTGCAAGTCGCTGGAGACCAGGGGTCTTCCCACATCTTTCGGGGGCCAACGTCCTGACTTTC. Amino acid sequence: CASRWRPGVFPHLSGANVLTF.

This sequence joins TRBV4-1 and TRBJ1-4; tentative D call: TRBD1 (6 bases). Germline CDR1 MGHRA, CDR2 YSYEKL. The CDR3 is made up of 15 amino acids. The V end was cut by 0 bases, the J end by 7 bases, with 12 bases between. CDR3 amino acids: CASSQERGAGEKLFF. CDR3 DNA sequence: TGCGCCAGCAGCCAAGAAAGGGGGGCTGGTGAAAAACTGTTTTTT.

This clone was seen a single time. The chain couples TRBV7-8 to TRBJ2-2, with unresolved D. The CDR3 consists of 16 residues. Per germline, CDR1 SGHVS and CDR2 FQNEAQ. V lost 5 bases and J 0 bases, leaving 13 bases between the germline ends. CDR3 in DNA: TGTGCCAGCAGCAATAGAAGACCAGCGAACACCGGGGAGCTGTTTTTT. Translated, it gives CASSNRRPANTGELFF.

The chain has TRBV30 and TRBJ2-5; D ambiguous. The CDR3 spans 12 residues. Germline assignment: CDR1 GTSNPN and CDR2 SVGIG (reference sequence). Trimming cost V 0 bases and J 5 bases, with 7 bases left between them. This CDR3 is CAWSVLFETQYF. As DNA, the CDR3 is TGTGCCTGGAGTGTACTGTTTGAGACCCAGTACTTC.